These 29 T cell receptor beta chains were sequenced from one sample in a study of blood T cell repertoires in COVID-19 (dated by TCRdb to between 2020 and 2021). Libraries were built with the immunoSEQ multiplex PCR assay. TCRdb retrieved this table from immuneACCESS and kept in-frame rearrangements only. Not all clones are present; in checked studies, unresolved V genes account for under half, and no reason is known for the remainder. A total of around 140,000 clones appear in this sample, about 89% of them only once. In total, the top ten clones hold around 2.9% of the sample. Specimen: peripheral blood. All receptors derive from a man aged 60 to 69 with active or convalescent COVID-19.

The chain uses TRBV10-3 and TRBJ2-7; D might be TRBD1 (6 bases). The CDR3 is made up of 12 amino acids. Germline values: CDR1 ENHRY, CDR2 SYGVKD. V gave up 3 bases and J gave up 5 bases, with 8 bases separating them. The chain's CDR3 is CAISERGNEQYF. CDR3 DNA: TGTGCCATCAGTGAAAGGGGGAACGAGCAGTACTTC.

The gene calls are TRBV7-2 and TRBJ2-5; D not resolved. The CDR3 runs 14 residues. The germline gives CDR1 SGHTA, CDR2 FQGNSA. The germline V and J ends were trimmed by 5 bases and 1 base, with 11 bases remaining between them. The CDR3 here is CASSPRRTQETQYF. For the CDR3, the DNA is TGTGCCAGCAGCCCGCGCCGTACCCAAGAGACCCAGTACTTC. The variable domain in full, completed from reference TRBV7-2 and TRBJ2-5, reads GAGVSQSPSNKVTEKGKDVELRCDPISGHTALYWYRQSLGQGLEFLIYFQGNSAPDKSGLPSDRFSAERTGGSVSTLTIQRTQQEDSAVYLCASSPRRTQETQYFGPGTRLLVL.

The chain employs TRBV5-4 and TRBJ1-1; D is unresolved. The germline V gene encodes CDR1 SGHNT and CDR2 YYREEE (reference sequence). The CDR3 totals 14 residues. The V end lost 4 bases, the J end lost 3 bases, and 13 bases lay between the germline ends. CDR3 region: CASSPKRGYTEAFF. CDR3 sequence (DNA): TGTGCCAGCAGCCCCAAACGGGGATACACTGAAGCTTTCTTT.

This chain connects TRBV10-3 to TRBJ2-5, with D tentatively TRBD1 (5 bases). The germline gives CDR1 ENHRY, CDR2 SYGVKD. Trimming removed 11 bases at V and 5 bases at J, with 18 bases between. The CDR3 length is 13 residues. CDR3 DNA sequence: TGTGCCTCATCACCCCCAGGGCTGGAGACCCAGTACTTC. It specifies CASSPPGLETQYF.

The genes are TRBV19 and TRBJ1-5, with TRBD1 matching 8 bases. Germline V gene lookup returns CDR1 LNHDA and CDR2 SQIVND (reference sequence). The CDR3 contains 14 residues. After removal of 4 bases from V and 7 bases from J, the junction contained 6 bases not matched to a gene. The CDR3 DNA follows: TGTGCCAGTAGTAACAGGGGGACTGGCCAGCCCCAGCATTTT. It is translated as CASSNRGTGQPQHF.

The genes are TRBV18 and TRBJ1-1; tentatively, D is TRBD1 (6 bases). Trimming took off 6 bases at V and 3 bases at J, with 11 bases between the two ends. This CDR3 is 13 amino acids long. The germline V gene encodes CDR1 KGHSH and CDR2 LQKENI. In DNA, the CDR3 is TGTGCCAGCTCGCTGGACAGAGACACTGAAGCTTTCTTT. Amino acids: CASSLDRDTEAFF.

V and J are TRBV7-9 and TRBJ1-1; 7 bases line up with TRBD1. Losses at the gene ends were 5 bases for V and 5 bases for J; bases not matched to a gene: 2. Germline V CDR1 and CDR2: SEHNR, FQNEAQ (reference sequence). The length of the CDR3 is 12 residues. In DNA form, the CDR3 reads TGTGCCAGCAGCCGACAGGGAACTGAAGCTTTCTTT. It translates to CASSRQGTEAFF.

The chain employs TRBV28 and TRBJ2-3, with D possibly being TRBD1 (6 bases). There are 15 residues in the CDR3. V lost 4 bases and J lost 7, with 18 bases in between. Germline assignment: CDR1 MDHEN and CDR2 SYDVKM. As DNA, the CDR3 is TGTGCCAGCAGTTCCCAGGGTGGGGGACATCATACGCAGTATTTT. It translates to CASSSQGGGHHTQYF.

The V gene is TRBV5-8, the J gene TRBJ2-7, with D uncertain. Trimming pared 2 bases from V and 0 bases from J, leaving 3 bases between. The CDR3 is 12 residues long. Germline CDR1 and CDR2: SGHTS and YDEGEE. This CDR3 is CASSFSSYEQYF. The DNA for the CDR3 is TGTGCCAGCAGCTTCAGCTCCTACGAGCAGTACTTC.

This sequence joins TRBV2 and TRBJ2-1; 8 bases match TRBD2. The V segment lost 2 bases and the J segment 6 bases; nucleotides outside the gene matches: 3. Germline V CDR1 and CDR2: SNHLY, FYNNEI. This CDR3 spans 14 amino acids. Here the CDR3 reads CASSEQRGINEQFF. CDR3 coding DNA: TGTGCCAGCAGTGAACAGCGGGGGATCAATGAGCAGTTCTTC. Variable domain in full (rest from reference TRBV2 and TRBJ2-1): EPEVTQTPSHQVTQMGQEVILRCVPISNHLYFYWYRQILGQKVEFLVSFYNNEISEKSEIFDDQFSVERPDGSNFTLKIRSTKLEDSAMYFCASSEQRGINEQFFGPGTRLTVL.

The sample holds a few counts of this clone. The CDR3 DNA reads TGTGCCAGCAGTTACAGGGAGACCCAGTACTTC. Translating it yields CASSYRETQYF. This chain uses TRBV28 with TRBJ2-5; D is perhaps TRBD1 (5 bases). The germline gives CDR1 MDHEN, CDR2 SYDVKM. The CDR3 totals 11 residues. V lost 4 bases to trimming and J lost 5 bases, with 5 bases between them.

The gene calls are TRBV5-1 and TRBJ2-3; maybe TRBD2 (6 bases). V lost 3 bases, J lost 0 bases, and 11 bases lay in between. Germline V gene data show CDR1 as SGHRS and CDR2 as YFSETQ. This CDR3 spans 15 amino acids. The CDR3 region is CASSSGTLSTDTQYF. The CDR3 DNA sequence: TGCGCCAGCAGCTCGGGGACTCTTAGCACAGATACGCAGTATTTT.

V is TRBV5-1 and J is TRBJ2-2, with D perhaps TRBD1 (6 bases). CDR3 size: 15 residues. CDR1 is SGHRS and CDR2 is YFSETQ in the germline V gene. V lost 4 bases and J 1 base, leaving 11 bases between the germline ends. CDR3 bases: TGCGCCAGCAGCCCTCGGACAGTGAACACCGGGGAGCTGTTTTTT. It is translated as CASSPRTVNTGELFF.

The chain combines TRBV19 with TRBJ2-3; 7 bases match TRBD2. Germline V lookup: CDR1 LNHDA, CDR2 SQIVND (reference sequence). V was pared by 2 bases and J by 2 bases, with 7 bases of the junction left unmatched. The CDR3 runs 16 residues. The DNA for the CDR3 is TGTGCCAGTAGTATACGGCGGGAGCCCCACACAGATACGCAGTATTTT. This gives the protein CASSIRREPHTDTQYF.

V usage is TRBV24-1 and J usage is TRBJ2-1; TRBD1 agrees at 7 bases. This CDR3 spans 14 amino acids. J lost 9 bases, V lost 7 bases, and 11 bases had no gene match. CDR1 is KGHDR, CDR2 SFDVKD, per germline. For the CDR3, the DNA is TGTGCCACCAGCCGACAGGGAACGTCAGGTGAGCAGTTCTTC. It is translated as CATSRQGTSGEQFF.

V and J are TRBV18 and TRBJ1-2, with 10 bases identical to TRBD1. The trim removed 3 bases at V and 0 bases at J, leaving 4 bases unmatched. In germline, CDR1 is KGHSH, CDR2 LQKENI. There are 16 residues in the CDR3. CDR3 region: CASSPGTGVSNYGYTF. The CDR3 DNA sequence: TGTGCCAGCTCACCCGGGACAGGGGTTTCTAACTATGGCTACACCTTC. Full variable domain (remainder filled in from reference TRBV18 and TRBJ1-2): NAGVMQNPRHLVRRRGQEARLRCSPMKGHSHVYWYRQLPEEGLKFMVYLQKENIIDESGMPKERFSAEFPKEGPSILRIQQVVRGDSAAYFCASSPGTGVSNYGYTFGSGTRLTVV.

V is TRBV3-1 (or the pseudogene TRBV3-2) and J is TRBJ1-6; tentatively, D is TRBD1 (5 bases). Trimming stripped 6 bases from V and 7 bases from J, with 13 bases between. The germline V gene encodes CDR1 LGHDT and CDR2 YNNKEL (reference sequence). CDR3 length equals 14 residues. The CDR3 nucleotides are TGTGCCAGCAGTCTACTCGGGGGGAATTCACCCCTCCACTTT. Its translation is CASSLLGGNSPLHF.

The chain has TRBV19 and TRBJ1-6; 8 bases line up with TRBD1. CDR1 and CDR2 from the germline V gene are LNHDA and SQIVND (reference sequence). V trimming: 6 bases; J trimming: 5 bases; junction bases outside the gene matches: 3. This CDR3 has 14 residues. DNA for the CDR3: TGTGCCAGTAGCGGGACAGGCCATAATTCACCCCTCCACTTT. This codes for CASSGTGHNSPLHF.

This chain connects TRBV5-4 to TRBJ2-5; tentatively, D is TRBD2 (6 bases). CDR1 is SGHNT, CDR2 YYREEE, per germline (reference sequence). V gave up 5 bases and J gave up 5 bases, with 10 bases separating them. This CDR3 comprises 12 residues. The CDR3 DNA reads as TGTGCCAGCAGGGGGACTGCGGAGACCCAGTACTTC. Encoded protein: CASRGTAETQYF.

This chain joins TRBV28 and TRBJ2-1; D gene uncertain. The germline V gene has CDR1 MDHEN and CDR2 SYDVKM. The CDR3 has 11 amino acids. V was cut by 4 bases and J by 4 bases, with 2 bases left in between. CDR3 amino acids: CASSSYNEQFF. The CDR3 coding sequence is TGTGCCAGCAGTTCGTACAATGAGCAGTTCTTC.

The chain employs TRBV4-1 and TRBJ1-4, with 8 positions matching TRBD1. The CDR3 totals 17 residues. Germline-derived CDR1 and CDR2 are MGHRA and YSYEKL. V was clipped by 2 bases and J by 5 bases; unmatched bases: 10. In nucleotides, the CDR3 is TGCGCCAGCAGCCAAACCGACAGGGGCCGGGTCAATGAAAAACTGTTTTTT. It is translated as CASSQTDRGRVNEKLFF.

This chain links TRBV2 with TRBJ2-3; unclear D gene. Trimming removed 4 bases from V and 0 bases from J, with 8 bases in between. The CDR3 contains 14 residues. Germline V gene lookup returns CDR1 SNHLY and CDR2 FYNNEI. CDR3 in amino acids: CASSVQFSTDTQYF. The DNA of the CDR3 is TGTGCCAGCAGTGTGCAGTTTAGCACAGATACGCAGTATTTT.

The chain carries TRBV19 and TRBJ1-2, with D perhaps TRBD1 (6 bases). The CDR3 covers 14 residues. The V end was cut by 6 bases, the J end by 8 bases, with 19 bases between. Germline lookup yields CDR1 LNHDA and CDR2 SQIVND (reference sequence). The CDR3 nucleotides are TGTGCCAGTAGCGGGTCATACAGGGATAGCGGCTACACCTTC. It translates to CASSGSYRDSGYTF.

The chain has TRBV28 and TRBJ1-3; 9 positions agree with TRBD1. This CDR3 contains 15 residues. V trimming: 6 bases; J trimming: 0 bases; junction bases outside the gene matches: 3. Germline-derived CDR1 and CDR2 are MDHEN and SYDVKM. The chain's CDR3 is CASRGQGRSGNTIYF. For the CDR3, the DNA is TGTGCCAGCAGGGGACAGGGACGCTCTGGAAACACCATATATTTT.

This clone has just one count. The chain couples TRBV7-8 to TRBJ2-1; possibly TRBD2 for D (6 bases). CDR3 length: 16 residues. The V gene lost 5 bases and the J gene lost 8 bases, with 22 bases spanning the gap. Germline V gives CDR1 SGHVS, CDR2 FQNEAQ. DNA of the CDR3: TGTGCCAGCAGCCCGAACAGCGGGTCGGCTGTGGATGAGCAGTTCTTC. Protein product: CASSPNSGSAVDEQFF.

The V call is TRBV20-1, the J call TRBJ2-7; 12 bases line up with TRBD2. The CDR3 length is 15 residues. CDR1 and CDR2 (germline): DFQATT, SNEGSKA (reference sequence). V trimming: 3 bases; J trimming: 5 bases; junction bases outside the gene matches: 8. CDR3 in DNA: TGCAGTGCTAGTCCCACTAGCGGGGGGCTACACGAGCAGTACTTC. Its translation is CSASPTSGGLHEQYF.

The chain recombines TRBV30 with TRBJ1-1; perhaps TRBD1 as D (5 bases). Trimming stripped 5 bases from V and 10 bases from J, with 14 bases between. Germline CDR1 GTSNPN, CDR2 SVGIG (reference sequence). This CDR3 has 11 residues. The DNA of the CDR3 is TGTGCCTGGGTGGGGCCACTGGTAGCTTTCTTT. Amino acid sequence: CAWVGPLVAFF.

This chain connects TRBV4-1 to TRBJ1-4, with TRBD1 identical over 7 bases. V shed 0 bases, J shed 4 bases, and the junction held 8 bases outside the gene matches. The germline gives CDR1 MGHRA, CDR2 YSYEKL. The CDR3 is made up of 17 amino acids. The CDR3 DNA sequence: TGCGCCAGCAGCCAAGACACGACAGGGTTCGGTAATGAAAAACTGTTTTTT. It yields the protein CASSQDTTGFGNEKLFF.

The genes are TRBV18 and TRBJ1-1, with TRBD1 matching 10 bases. Germline V gene data show CDR1 as KGHSH and CDR2 as LQKENI. The CDR3 runs 16 residues. The trim removed 3 bases at V and 0 bases at J, leaving 4 bases unmatched. CDR3 sequence reads: CASSPVTGGMNTEAFF. In DNA form, the CDR3 reads TGTGCCAGCTCACCGGTGACAGGGGGCATGAACACTGAAGCTTTCTTT.